This TCR beta chain was retrieved from a study of blood T cell repertoires in COVID-19. Study in general: COVID-19 samples collected from the United States, Italy and Spain covered acute and convalescent phases.

This table comes from immunoSEQ multiplex PCR, and its TCRdb copy is limited to in-frame clones, with some not included. Among 350,000 to 450,000 clones listed, 89% were seen once. The germline V gene encodes CDR1 MDHEN and CDR2 SYDVKM. CDR3 size: 15 residues. Trimming shortened V by 4 bases and J by 4 bases, and 14 bases separated the two germline ends. The clonotype was recovered from a woman between 35 and 50 years old with COVID-19, enrolled during active disease. Sequencing was carried out using peripheral blood. The chain joins TRBV28 to TRBJ2-1, with a weak D call TRBD2 (5 bases). The CDR3 nucleotides read TGTGCCAGCAGTTCAACAGCGGCCGTGTACAATGAGCAGTTCTTC. It yields the protein CASSSTAAVYNEQFF.